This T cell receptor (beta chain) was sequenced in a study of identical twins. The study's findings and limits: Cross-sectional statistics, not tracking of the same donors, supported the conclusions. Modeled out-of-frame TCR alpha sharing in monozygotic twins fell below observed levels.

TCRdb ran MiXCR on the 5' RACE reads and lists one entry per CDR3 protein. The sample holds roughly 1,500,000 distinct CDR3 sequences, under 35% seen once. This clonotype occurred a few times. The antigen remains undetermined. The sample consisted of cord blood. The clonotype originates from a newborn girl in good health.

CDR3 in DNA: TGCAGCGTTGAAAAAGGGGGGTTTGGCTACACCTTC. Translation gives CSVEKGGFGYTF. This chain uses TRBV29-1 with TRBJ1-2; the D gene is possibly TRBD1 (6 bases). The CDR3 length is 12 residues. Germline CDR1 and CDR2: SQVTM and ANQGSEA. V lost 2 bases and J lost 7, with 11 bases in between. The whole variable domain, filled in from reference TRBV29-1 and TRBJ1-2, reads SAVISQKPSRDICQRGTSLTIQCQVDSQVTMMFWYRQQPGQSLTLIATANQGSEATYESGFVIDKFPISRPNLTFSTLTVSNMSPEDSSIYLCSVEKGGFGYTFGSGTRLTVV.